This T cell receptor beta chain was found in a study of T cell responses to AZD1222 COVID-19 vaccine (dated by TCRdb to 2020 to 2023). Background on the whole study: TCR sequencing was performed for roughly 250 trial participants, of whom 200 to 220 were given two doses of AZD1222 and roughly 25 were given two doses of MenACWY control vaccine. Trial participants were enrolled by age into 18-55, 56-69 and 70-plus year subgroups, with about 150, 28 and 57 TCR-sequenced participants respectively. Summary of the overall study and its limitations: CD4 TCRs associated with the vaccine covered the entire spike protein, and the dominant responses were in regions 160-218 and 743-854. Spike-specific TCR breadth and depth rose significantly after two AZD1222 doses compared with day 0 and with MenACWY recipients. Only five to seven AZD1222 recipients were SARS-CoV-2 seropositive at baseline, limiting conclusions about previously exposed vaccinees. In the small 56-69-year group, the increase in depth fell short of significance, most likely because of low power. Participants were mostly white British, with more females than males. The authors suggested clonal diversity may have been underestimated. Because no day 14 peak-response samples were available, repertoires were characterized only after the peak T cell response. Reportedly, close to half of the unique spike-specific TCRs recognized epitopes lying outside the regions that are mutated in the B.1.351 and B.1.1.7 variants.

Notes on this clone: Its target antigen remains unknown. The record has no base qualities; no much larger clone is one base away.

The CDR3 regions of human TCRbeta chains were subjected to immunosequencing. Processing in the source paper ran as follows. TCRs in the repertoires were matched against a reference library of SARS-CoV-2-specific TCRs that had been generated with the MIRA antigen-specificity platform. Breadth was defined as the fraction of unique TCRs that were SARS-CoV-2-associated. Depth was defined as the fraction of total T cells that were SARS-CoV-2-associated. Using the MIRA data, each spike-specific TCR was mapped to the spike region that the TCR reacts to and placed in a CD4 or CD8 class. Log10-transformed breadth and depth values were compared by one-way ANOVA with Sidak's multiple comparisons tests. This is the immuneACCESS table as TCRdb keeps it, with only in-frame sequences that have V and J called. A part of the clones is gone; compared with another copy, unresolved V genes explain less than half, and the rest is unexplained. That table gives V, J and clone size, and the DNA gave D and trimming. Across this sample there are more than 80,000 clones, with around 85% seen only once. The ten largest clonotypes hold about 3% of the sample.

The time point label here, explained by the study, means: about 28 days (+/-7) after the second vaccine dose. AZD1222 recipients whose second dose came at about 4 weeks and those whose second dose came at about 12 weeks were combined into one group, since spike-specific TCR depth and breadth did not differ between the two schedules. Vaccinee samples were obtained from the UK trials COV001 and COV002, which included a single-blind randomized controlled phase 2/3 trial of AZD1222 (ChAdOx1 nCoV-19) in healthy adults. For TCRbeta chain sequencing, PBMC samples were collected from trial participants at day 0 and at day 28 after the second dose. The source was peripheral blood, collected 28 days after the second AZD1222 dose. This sequence was found in an adult who received the AZD1222 COVID-19 vaccine.

The CDR3 corresponds to CAWLGTSYGYTF. Read as DNA, the sequence is TGTGCCTGGCTAGGGACCAGCTATGGCTACACCTTC. The sequence joins TRBV30 to TRBJ1-2; a weak D assignment points to TRBD1 (5 bases agree). Trimming at the junction amounts to 5 bases on V and 4 bases on J, and the germline ends lie 11 bases apart. The cysteine opens and the phenylalanine closes a CDR3 of 12 amino acids. The CDR3 DNA has 36 bases and is translated from base 1. Taken from the germline V gene (reference sequence), the CDR1 and CDR2 loops are GTSNPN and SVGIG.